One and the same sample provided the 18 T cell receptor beta chains below, sequenced in a study of regulatory T cells in long-lasting Graves disease. Time point in this sample: newly diagnosed GD, antithyroid drugs for less than 3 months. The authors made the TCR library using RNA they extracted from PBMCs. Construction of the TCR beta libraries employed iRepertoire HTBI primers in conjunction with Arm-PCR of CDR3 regions. TCRdb reprocessed the multiplex PCR reads with MiXCR, giving one entry per CDR3 protein. The repertoire has just over 600,000 distinct CDR3 sequences, approximately 15% of them found once; the top ten carry about 20%. These data were also reused for a study on T cells in Graves' hyperthyroidism and ophthalmopathy.

Sample: peripheral blood mononuclear cells (PBMCs), taken at new diagnosis, from a patient treated with antithyroid drugs. The receptor set was obtained from a woman aged 25-40 years with Graves disease.

This clonotype has just a few counts. The chain has TRBV7-9 and TRBJ1-5; D might be TRBD1 (5 bases). This CDR3 is built from 17 residues. Germline V gene lookup returns CDR1 SEHNR and CDR2 FQNEAQ (reference sequence). Trimming stripped 1 base from V and 1 base from J, with 14 bases between. The CDR3 loop is CASSLVAQGGSNQPQHF. The CDR3 DNA sequence: TGTGCCAGCAGCTTAGTGGCCCAGGGAGGAAGCAATCAGCCCCAGCATTTT.

The gene calls are TRBV19 and TRBJ2-1; possible D gene TRBD2, 5 bases. Germline V gene data show CDR1 as LNHDA and CDR2 as SQIVND (reference sequence). The germline V and J ends were trimmed by 4 bases and 8 bases, with 18 bases remaining between them. The CDR3 is made up of 15 amino acids. The CDR3 region is CASSRSEEGRYEQFF. In DNA form, the CDR3 reads TGTGCCAGTAGTAGGAGCGAAGAGGGCCGTTATGAGCAGTTCTTC.

This clonotype was observed a few times. The chain carries TRBV5-1 and TRBJ2-7; the match to TRBD2 covers 11 bases. With 1 base clipped from V and 2 bases from J, the junction kept 8 bases outside the gene matches. This CDR3 has 17 amino acids. CDR1 is SGHRS and CDR2 is YFSETQ in the germline V gene. The CDR3 spells CASSLRLAGTITYEQYF. In DNA, the CDR3 is TGCGCCAGCAGCTTGCGACTAGCGGGGACTATAACCTACGAGCAGTACTTC.

This clonotype has a count of ten or more. The chain links TRBV7-9 to TRBJ2-3; 12 nucleotides line up with TRBD2. The CDR3 is 15 residues long. Germline CDR1 reads SEHNR; CDR2 reads FQNEAQ (reference sequence). V lost 5 bases and J lost 5; bases outside the gene matches: 5. This chain's CDR3 is CASSRLAGVKDTQYF. DNA of the CDR3: TGTGCCAGCAGCCGACTAGCGGGAGTGAAAGATACGCAGTATTTT.

The chain links TRBV29-1 to TRBJ1-2, with D uncertain. The V end lost 7 bases, the J end lost 1 base, and 10 bases lay between the germline ends. CDR3 length equals 12 residues. CDR1 is SQVTM and CDR2 is ANQGSEA in the germline V gene. Here the CDR3 reads CSAISYNYGYTF. The CDR3 bases are TGCAGCGCTATATCCTATAACTATGGCTACACCTTC.

The chain uses TRBV13 and TRBJ1-6; D perhaps matches TRBD1 (5 bases). Looked up from germline, CDR1 is PRHDT and CDR2 is FYEKMQ (reference sequence). The CDR3 spans 15 residues. The germline V and J ends were trimmed by 0 bases and 8 bases, with 11 bases remaining between them. CDR3 amino acids: CASSLGGDADSPLHF. The CDR3 DNA follows: TGTGCCAGCAGCTTAGGTGGGGACGCGGATTCACCCCTCCACTTT.

This clonotype has only a few counts. The J gene is TRBJ1-1, the V gene TRBV28; D may be TRBD1 (5 bases). Trimming removed 2 bases from V and 5 bases from J, with 15 bases in between. This CDR3 has 15 residues. Germline V lookup: CDR1 MDHEN, CDR2 SYDVKM. CDR3 residues: CASSLTLGGTTEAFF. The CDR3 region has the DNA TGTGCCAGCAGTTTAACTCTTGGGGGTACTACTGAAGCTTTCTTT.

This clonotype was seen many times. The rearrangement joins TRBV7-3 to TRBJ1-1; D is ambiguous. Germline CDR1 and CDR2: SGHTA and FQGTGA. This CDR3 has 12 residues. V was pared by 5 bases and J by 7 bases, with 11 bases between. The CDR3 protein is CASSPGWGEAFF. CDR3 DNA sequence: TGTGCCAGCAGCCCGGGATGGGGTGAAGCTTTCTTT.

This clonotype was seen at least ten times. CDR3 in DNA: TGCAGTGCTAGACCGGGACAGGGATCCTACGAGCAGTACTTC. It is translated as CSARPGQGSYEQYF. The chain has TRBV20-1 and TRBJ2-7, with 9 nucleotides matching TRBD1. The CDR3 sequence is 14 residues long. J was trimmed by 1 base and V by 2 bases; bases with no gene match: 3. CDR1 and CDR2 (germline): DFQATT, SNEGSKA (reference sequence).

There are a few counts of this clonotype. The genes are TRBV3-1 and TRBJ1-5; 7 positions agree with TRBD1. Trimming cost V 2 bases and J 4 bases; bases outside gene matches: 5. The CDR3 runs 15 residues. Germline V lookup: CDR1 LGHDT, CDR2 YNNKEL (reference sequence). CDR3 loop: CASSQSETGNQPQHF. The CDR3 DNA is TGTGCCAGCAGCCAATCCGAGACAGGGAATCAGCCCCAGCATTTT.

This chain joins TRBV20-1 and TRBJ2-1; TRBD2 is a possible D gene (6 bases). This CDR3 has 16 residues. Trimming removed 1 base at V and 0 bases at J, with 13 bases between. From germline, CDR1 is DFQATT and CDR2 SNEGSKA (reference sequence). The CDR3: CSARVGGAGSYNEQFF. As DNA, the CDR3 is TGCAGTGCTAGAGTCGGCGGGGCAGGCTCCTACAATGAGCAGTTCTTC.

About this clonotype itself: A much larger clone sits a single nucleotide away, making a read error possible. This CDR3 is CASNLRTGDKDTDTQYF. The CDR3 DNA reads TGTGCCAGCAATCTACGAACCGGGGACAAAGACACAGATACGCAGTATTTT. The rearrangement links TRBV2 to TRBJ2-3, with a tentative D call TRBD1 (6 bases). Between the trimmed V and J ends, which lost 7 bases and 2 bases, there was a span of 22 bases. The CDR3 runs 17 residues. Germline CDR1 and CDR2: SNHLY and FYNNEI.

CDR3 protein: CASSRAVGSQETQYF. CDR3 DNA sequence: TGTGCCAGCAGCCGCGCGGTAGGCTCACAAGAGACCCAGTACTTC. The chain has TRBV5-5 and TRBJ2-5; D unresolved. V dropped 4 bases and J dropped 2 bases, with 15 bases sitting between them. The CDR3 has 15 amino acids. Per germline, CDR1 SGHKS and CDR2 YYEKEE (reference sequence).

This clonotype has ten or more counts. This chain uses TRBV28 with TRBJ2-2; no clear D. V was cut by 3 bases and J by 8 bases, with 7 bases left in between. The V gene's germline CDR1 is MDHEN and CDR2 SYDVKM. The CDR3 is 12 amino acids. The DNA for the CDR3 is TGTGCCAGCAGTTTGGGATTTGGGGAGCTGTTTTTT. This encodes CASSLGFGELFF. The full variable domain, with the rest looked up from reference TRBV28 and TRBJ2-2, is DVKVTQSSRYLVKRTGEKVFLECVQDMDHENMFWYRQDPGLGLRLIYFSYDVKMKEKGDIPEGYSVSREKKERFSLILESASTNQTSMYLCASSLGFGELFFGEGSRLTVL.

The chain carries TRBV10-3 and TRBJ2-3, with D perhaps TRBD2 (5 bases). Trimming removed 5 bases at V and 4 bases at J, with 13 bases between. The CDR3 has 14 residues. Germline V lookup: CDR1 ENHRY, CDR2 SYGVKD. CDR3 protein: CAISRDIVADTQYF. CDR3 in DNA: TGTGCCATCAGTCGGGATATAGTGGCAGATACGCAGTATTTT.

This clonotype has a count of ten or more. This sequence joins TRBV3-1 and TRBJ2-2; no definite D call. The CDR3 has 15 residues. The germline V gene has CDR1 LGHDT and CDR2 YNNKEL (reference sequence). Trimming stripped 3 bases from V and 0 bases from J, with 8 bases between. The chain's CDR3 is CASSHPWTNTGELFF. Here the CDR3 DNA reads TGTGCCAGCAGCCATCCCTGGACGAACACCGGGGAGCTGTTTTTT.

This clonotype was picked up one time. This rearrangement joins TRBV27 to TRBJ2-4, with TRBD1 matching over 10 bases. Germline assignment: CDR1 MNHEY and CDR2 SMNVEV (reference sequence). The CDR3 totals 14 residues. Losses at the gene ends were 6 bases for V and 6 bases for J; bases not matched to a gene: 5. The CDR3 nucleotides are TGTGCCAGCAGAAGACAGGGGGCAGGAAACATTCAGTACTTC. Protein sequence: CASRRQGAGNIQYF.

The rearrangement links TRBV28 to TRBJ2-6; 8 bases align to TRBD2. Germline lookup yields CDR1 MDHEN and CDR2 SYDVKM. This CDR3 comprises 17 residues. V dropped 1 base and J dropped 0; count of bases not matched to a gene: 2. The CDR3 region has the DNA TGTGCCAGCAGTTTATCGACTAGCGCCTCTGGGGCCAACGTCCTGACTTTC. This gives the protein CASSLSTSASGANVLTF. Filled out from reference TRBV28 and TRBJ2-6, the complete variable domain reads DVKVTQSSRYLVKRTGEKVFLECVQDMDHENMFWYRQDPGLGLRLIYFSYDVKMKEKGDIPEGYSVSREKKERFSLILESASTNQTSMYLCASSLSTSASGANVLTFGAGSRLTVL.